One and the same sample provided the 26 T cell receptor beta chains below, sequenced in a study of cytomegalovirus exposure and HLA in healthy donors. PCR amplification relied on 60 Vbeta primers (plus 13 Jbeta primers). Method: immunoSEQ multiplex PCR; TCRdb's copy keeps in-frame clones and lacks some. The table shows more than 100,000 clones, with more than 60% occurring only once. Source material: PBMCs. The receptors here all came from a man aged 18 to 30 in good health and CMV-seronegative.

This rearrangement joins TRBV10-3 to TRBJ1-6; a weak D match, TRBD1 (5 bases). This CDR3 contains 13 residues. The germline CDR1 and CDR2 sequences are ENHRY and SYGVKD. V dropped 8 bases and J dropped 4 bases, with 9 bases sitting between them. The CDR3 sequence is CAIADKYNSPLHF. Here the CDR3 DNA reads TGTGCCATCGCGGACAAATATAATTCACCCCTCCACTTT.

As for this clone: One end of the junction is discordant with germline, which a read error may explain. The chain has TRBV30 and TRBJ2-7, with 11 bases fitting TRBD2. In germline, CDR1 is GTSNPN, CDR2 SVGIG (reference sequence). The CDR3 spans 15 residues. CDR3 sequence reads: CPWSLGLAETYEQYF. The DNA of the CDR3 is TGTCCCTGGAGCCTGGGACTAGCGGAAACCTACGAGCAGTACTTC.

The rearrangement links TRBV28 to TRBJ1-6; maybe TRBD1 (6 bases). The V end lost 6 bases, the J end lost 10 bases, and 13 bases lay between the germline ends. The CDR3 has 13 amino acids. Germline CDR1 reads MDHEN; CDR2 reads SYDVKM. CDR3 protein: CASRTGLASPLHF. In DNA form, the CDR3 reads TGTGCCAGCAGAACAGGGTTGGCCTCACCCCTCCACTTT.

The chain couples TRBV9 to TRBJ2-7; TRBD2 is a possible D gene (6 bases). The germline CDR1 and CDR2 sequences are SGDLS and YYNGEE. CDR3 length: 15 amino acids. Trimming removed 2 bases at V and 3 bases at J, with 15 bases between. In nucleotides, the CDR3 is TGTGCCAGCAGCGTCGCCTCTTCGGGAGACTACGAGCAGTACTTC. Translation gives CASSVASSGDYEQYF.

The chain combines TRBV28 with TRBJ2-2, with D uncertain. V lost 8 bases and J 4 bases, leaving 8 bases between the germline ends. This CDR3 has 12 amino acids. Germline lookup yields CDR1 MDHEN and CDR2 SYDVKM. The DNA of the CDR3 is TGTGCCAGCGAGCGAGGCACCGGGGAGCTGTTTTTT. This encodes CASERGTGELFF.

The rearrangement uses TRBV25-1 and TRBJ1-5; 10 bases are a match to TRBD1. The CDR3 is made up of 11 amino acids. Germline trimming cut 9 bases from V and 9 bases from J; bases unmatched to any gene: 2. Germline CDR1 and CDR2: MGHDK and SYGVNS. CDR3 sequence (DNA): TGTGCCAGGACAGGGGGCCCGCCCCAGCATTTT. This encodes CARTGGPPQHF.

This chain uses TRBV29-1 with TRBJ2-7; no clear D. The CDR3 totals 11 residues. Germline CDR1 reads SQVTM; CDR2 reads ANQGSEA. The germline V and J ends were trimmed by 3 bases and 6 bases, with 9 bases remaining between them. The CDR3 region has the DNA TGCAGCGTTGATTCCAGAAGCGAGCAGTACTTC. Its protein is CSVDSRSEQYF.

This clone has just one count. This chain joins TRBV9 and TRBJ2-7; 8 nucleotides line up with TRBD1. The CDR3 covers 15 residues. The V and J ends lost 3 bases and 4 bases, in that order; junction bases with no gene match: 9. Germline V gene lookup returns CDR1 SGDLS and CDR2 YYNGEE. The CDR3 DNA reads TGTGCCAGCAGCGAGGGGACAGGAGGATTATACGAGCAGTACTTC. It translates to CASSEGTGGLYEQYF.

The chain combines TRBV6-5 with TRBJ2-7, with 9 bases lining up with TRBD2. The CDR3 contains 14 residues. The junction had 2 bases not matched to a gene; V was cut back by 4 bases and J by 1 base. Germline CDR1 is MNHEY and CDR2 is SVGAGI. The CDR3 spells CASSSSGTSYEQYF. CDR3 coding DNA: TGTGCCAGCAGTTCTAGCGGGACATCCTACGAGCAGTACTTC.

The rearrangement uses TRBV30 and TRBJ2-7, with 7 bases identical to TRBD2. Germline CDR1 reads GTSNPN; CDR2 reads SVGIG (reference sequence). V was clipped by 5 bases and J by 11 bases; unmatched bases: 6. The CDR3 sequence is 10 residues long. Here the CDR3 DNA reads TGTGCCTGGGGGGACTACCGGAAGTACTTC. Encoded protein: CAWGDYRKYF. Together with reference TRBV30 and TRBJ2-7, the CDR3 gives the full variable domain: SQTIHQWPATLVQPVGSPLSLECTVEGTSNPNLYWYRQAAGRGLQLLFYSVGIGQISSEVPQNLSASRPQDRQFILSSKKLLLSDSGFYLCAWGDYRKYFGPGTRLTVT.

This clone was observed a few times. The chain links TRBV4-1 to TRBJ1-2, with D possibly matching TRBD1 (5 bases). The CDR3 is 14 residues long. Germline values: CDR1 MGHRA, CDR2 YSYEKL. Trimming stripped 2 bases from V and 4 bases from J, with 11 bases between. CDR3 bases: TGCGCCAGCAGCCAAACCGGGACTCTCTATGGCTACACCTTC. It specifies CASSQTGTLYGYTF.

This clone was counted a few times. The genes are TRBV5-4 and TRBJ1-1; the match to TRBD1 covers 7 bases. With V trimmed by 2 bases and J by 2 bases, 3 bases remained unmatched. The CDR3 is made up of 14 amino acids. Germline V gene sequence: CDR1 SGHNT, CDR2 YYREEE (reference sequence). In DNA form, the CDR3 reads TGTGCCAGCAGCTTATCAGGGGGAAACACTGAAGCTTTCTTT. Translating it yields CASSLSGGNTEAFF.

This clone has only one observation. The CDR3 DNA follows: TGCAGTGCTAGAGCTACGAGAGGCTACACCTTC. Translating it yields CSARATRGYTF. The chain employs TRBV20-1 and TRBJ1-2; D remains ambiguous. Germline lookup yields CDR1 DFQATT and CDR2 SNEGSKA (reference sequence). The CDR3 contains 11 residues. V was shortened by 1 base and J by 8 bases, with 8 bases between the two germline ends.

About this clone itself: Other DNA sequences in the sample encode the same CDR3. The CDR3 DNA reads TGCGCCAGCAGCCAGGACAGGGGCTACGAGCAGTACTTC. It translates to CASSQDRGYEQYF. V gene TRBV4-3 combines with J gene TRBJ2-7; 9 bases line up with TRBD1. Germline V CDR1 and CDR2: LGHNA, YSLEER. V was pared by 3 bases and J by 3 bases, with 0 bases of the junction left unmatched. The CDR3 runs 13 residues.

The rearrangement links TRBV27 to TRBJ2-1; 7 nucleotides match TRBD2. The trim removed 2 bases at V and 9 bases at J, leaving 16 bases unmatched. Germline V gives CDR1 MNHEY, CDR2 SMNVEV (reference sequence). The CDR3 consists of 17 residues. The DNA for the CDR3 is TGTGCCAGCAGTTTACTTTCTTTCCGGGGGAGGGATAGTGAGCAGTTCTTC. Translation: CASSLLSFRGRDSEQFF.

V is TRBV5-8 and J is TRBJ2-6; 7 bases are shared with TRBD1. The CDR3 is made up of 15 amino acids. The germline V gene has CDR1 SGHTS and CDR2 YDEGEE. The V and J ends lost 3 bases and 4 bases, in that order; junction bases with no gene match: 4. The CDR3 is CASSWTGSGANVLTF. CDR3 coding DNA: TGTGCCAGCAGCTGGACAGGATCCGGGGCCAACGTCCTGACTTTC.

The chain carries TRBV6-1 and TRBJ1-5; no clear D gene. This CDR3 has 15 residues. V was clipped by 4 bases and J by 6 bases, with 16 bases between them. Germline V gene sequence: CDR1 MNHNS, CDR2 SASEGT. CDR3 sequence reads: CASSGLRDSGQPQHF. CDR3 bases: TGTGCCAGCAGTGGCTTGCGGGATTCCGGTCAGCCCCAGCATTTT.

The rearrangement joins TRBV25-1 to TRBJ2-3; 9 bases map to TRBD2. Germline V lookup: CDR1 MGHDK, CDR2 SYGVNS. The V segment lost 3 bases and the J segment 0 bases; nucleotides outside the gene matches: 7. The CDR3 sequence is 17 residues long. The DNA of the CDR3 is TGTGCCAGCAGTGAGCCGGATCTAGCGGGGAGCACAGATACGCAGTATTTT. This codes for CASSEPDLAGSTDTQYF.

This clone has only a few counts. The chain is built from TRBV7-8 and TRBJ1-5; a possible D gene is TRBD1 (6 bases). Trimming removed 5 bases at V and 2 bases at J, with 13 bases between. CDR3 length: 15 amino acids. Per germline, CDR1 SGHVS and CDR2 FQNEAQ. The CDR3 spells CASSRGQGRNQPQHF. CDR3 sequence (DNA): TGTGCCAGCAGCCGCGGCCAGGGGCGCAATCAGCCCCAGCATTTT.

The rearrangement uses TRBV5-1 and TRBJ1-4, with a possible D match to TRBD1 (5 bases). V lost 1 base and J lost 5, with 12 bases in between. CDR1 is SGHRS and CDR2 is YFSETQ in the germline V gene. The CDR3 has 15 residues. The CDR3 DNA is TGCGCCAGCAGCTTGCTAGGACGGACAAATGAAAAACTGTTTTTT. As protein: CASSLLGRTNEKLFF.

There are a few counts of this clone. The junction and the germline gene differ at one end; a read error may be behind it. The chain carries TRBV18 and TRBJ2-5; 7 bases line up with TRBD1. CDR1 and CDR2 from the germline V gene are KGHSH and LQKENI. The CDR3 contains 13 residues. The CDR3 reads CASSRTGQETQHF. The CDR3 DNA is TGTGCCAGCTCCAGGACAGGACAAGAGACCCAGCACTTC.

This rearrangement joins TRBV6-5 to TRBJ2-7; 10 bases agree with TRBD1. V lost 5 bases to trimming and J lost 7 bases; unmatched junction nucleotides: 8. Germline V gene data show CDR1 as MNHEY and CDR2 as SVGAGI. CDR3 length: 14 amino acids. CDR3 in DNA: TGTGCCAGCAGTCGGGACAGGGGACTTTATGAGCAGTACTTC. This encodes CASSRDRGLYEQYF.

The chain couples TRBV2 to TRBJ1-2; no definite D call. Trimming stripped 7 bases from V and 2 bases from J, with 11 bases between. The CDR3 is made up of 13 amino acids. CDR1 is SNHLY and CDR2 is FYNNEI in the germline V gene. The CDR3 loop reads CASKRGKNYGYTF. The CDR3 DNA sequence: TGTGCCAGCAAGCGGGGTAAGAACTATGGCTACACCTTC. The full variable domain, with the rest looked up from reference TRBV2 and TRBJ1-2, is EPEVTQTPSHQVTQMGQEVILRCVPISNHLYFYWYRQILGQKVEFLVSFYNNEISEKSEIFDDQFSVERPDGSNFTLKIRSTKLEDSAMYFCASKRGKNYGYTFGSGTRLTVV.

The chain is built from TRBV15 and TRBJ2-1; D ambiguous. The length of the CDR3 is 12 residues. V was pared by 9 bases and J by 7 bases, with 13 bases between. CDR1 LNHNV and CDR2 YYDKDF come from the germline V gene (reference sequence). CDR3 coding DNA: TGTGCCACGAGAAGCGCCTGGAATGAGCAGTTCTTC. Its translation is CATRSAWNEQFF.

The genes are TRBV6-6 and TRBJ1-5, with a possible D match to TRBD1 (6 bases). Between the trimmed V and J ends, which lost 4 bases and 3 bases, there was a span of 13 bases. CDR1 MNHNY and CDR2 SVGAGI come from the germline V gene (reference sequence). This CDR3 comprises 15 residues. CDR3 in DNA: TGTGCCAGCAGTTCACCTACAGGGTCCAATCAGCCCCAGCATTTT. This translates into CASSSPTGSNQPQHF.

The genes are TRBV30 and TRBJ1-1; no firm D call. The germline V gene has CDR1 GTSNPN and CDR2 SVGIG (reference sequence). This CDR3 is built from 17 residues. Trimming shortened V by 6 bases and J by 1 base, and 24 bases separated the two germline ends. DNA of the CDR3: TGTGCCTGCAAAGGGTTCGTAAGGCAAGAGGGGAACACTGAAGCTTTCTTT. Its translation is CACKGFVRQEGNTEAFF.